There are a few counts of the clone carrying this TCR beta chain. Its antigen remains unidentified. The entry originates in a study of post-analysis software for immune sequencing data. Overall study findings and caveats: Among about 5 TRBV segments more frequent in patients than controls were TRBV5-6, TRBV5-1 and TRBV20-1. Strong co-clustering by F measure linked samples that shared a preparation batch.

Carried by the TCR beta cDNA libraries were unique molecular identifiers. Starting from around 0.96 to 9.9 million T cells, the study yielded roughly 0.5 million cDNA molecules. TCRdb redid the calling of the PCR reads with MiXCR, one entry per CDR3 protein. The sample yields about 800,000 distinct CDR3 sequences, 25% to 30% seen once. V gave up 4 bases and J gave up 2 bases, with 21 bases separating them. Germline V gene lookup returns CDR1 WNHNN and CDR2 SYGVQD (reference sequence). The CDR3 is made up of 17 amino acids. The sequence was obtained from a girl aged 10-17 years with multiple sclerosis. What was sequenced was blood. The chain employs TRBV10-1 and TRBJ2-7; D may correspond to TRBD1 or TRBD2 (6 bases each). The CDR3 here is CASSGGATGAGPYEQYF. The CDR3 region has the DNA TGCGCCAGCAGTGGGGGGGCAACCGGGGCAGGGCCCTACGAGCAGTACTTC.